This passage covers 21 T cell receptor beta chains from one sample sequenced in a study of T cell changes during pregnancy in multiple sclerosis. Repertoires were generated with immunoSEQ multiplex PCR, while TCRdb's copy carries only in-frame clones and drops some. The sample yields 90,000 or so clones, approximately 95% seen once. Source: peripheral blood, taken after pregnancy. These receptors were collected from a female donor in good health, enrolled as a control in a pregnancy study.

V usage is TRBV5-5 and J usage is TRBJ2-7; 8 nucleotides align to TRBD2. This CDR3 comprises 15 residues. In germline, CDR1 is SGHKS, CDR2 YYEKEE (reference sequence). Losses at the gene ends were 4 bases for V and 0 bases for J; bases not matched to a gene: 6. CDR3 sequence reads: CASSPLAGNSYEQYF. The CDR3 DNA is TGTGCCAGCAGCCCCTTAGCGGGAAACTCCTACGAGCAGTACTTC.

The chain links TRBV5-1 to TRBJ2-7; the match to TRBD2 covers 13 bases. Trimming took 5 bases from V and 5 from J; bases not matched to a gene: 7. This CDR3 spans 15 amino acids. Germline assignment: CDR1 SGHRS and CDR2 YFSETQ. The CDR3 protein is CASRPLGLAGDEQYF. The CDR3 DNA reads TGCGCCAGCAGGCCACTAGGACTAGCGGGAGACGAGCAGTACTTC.

V and J are TRBV19 and TRBJ1-5; D remains ambiguous. V shed 1 base and J shed 3 bases, with 4 bases lying between them. The germline gives CDR1 LNHDA, CDR2 SQIVND (reference sequence). This CDR3 has 13 amino acids. This CDR3 is CASSIGVNQPQHF. CDR3 DNA sequence: TGTGCCAGTAGTATAGGAGTCAATCAGCCCCAGCATTTT. Full variable domain (missing parts from reference TRBV19 and TRBJ1-5): DGGITQSPKYLFRKEGQNVTLSCEQNLNHDAMYWYRQDPGQGLRLIYYSQIVNDFQKGDIAEGYSVSREKKESFPLTVTSAQKNPTAFYLCASSIGVNQPQHFGDGTRLSIL.

This chain connects TRBV28 to TRBJ2-2, with 10 bases lining up with TRBD2. V lost 6 bases to trimming and J lost 1 base; unmatched junction nucleotides: 8. In germline, CDR1 is MDHEN, CDR2 SYDVKM. CDR3 length: 17 residues. As DNA, the CDR3 is TGTGCCAGCAGCGCCTTGGGACTAGCGTTGAACACCGGGGAGCTGTTTTTT. Protein: CASSALGLALNTGELFF.

The sample holds one count of this clone. The rearrangement uses TRBV10-1 and TRBJ2-3; 10 bases map to TRBD2. This CDR3 is 17 amino acids long. Germline V gives CDR1 WNHNN, CDR2 SYGVQD (reference sequence). J lost 3 bases, V lost 0 bases, and 6 bases had no gene match. The CDR3 DNA reads as TGCGCCAGCAGTGAGTCGATAGCGGGAGGAGGTACAGATACGCAGTATTTT. Translated: CASSESIAGGGTDTQYF.

This sequence joins TRBV11-2 and TRBJ2-7; D may be TRBD2 (5 bases). V gave up 7 bases and J gave up 2 bases, with 18 bases separating them. The CDR3 length is 15 residues. Germline V CDR1 and CDR2: SGHAT, FQNNGV. The CDR3 nucleotides read TGTGCCAGCACCCCCACCGGGATAGGGACCTACGAGCAGTACTTC. It yields the protein CASTPTGIGTYEQYF.

The chain employs TRBV23-1 and TRBJ1-5; TRBD1 might be the D (5 bases). TRBV23-1 is treated as an ORF (open reading frame) with a function not yet certain. This CDR3 is 17 amino acids long. Trimming left V 2 bases short and J 0 bases short, with 14 bases between. DNA of the CDR3: TGCGCCAGCAGTCAAGTTTTCTACAGGACTAGCAATCAGCCCCAGCATTTT. Its protein is CASSQVFYRTSNQPQHF.

V gene TRBV29-1 combines with J gene TRBJ2-3; D may be TRBD1 (6 bases). The germline V and J ends were trimmed by 4 bases and 4 bases, with 9 bases remaining between them. Germline values: CDR1 SQVTM, CDR2 ANQGSEA. This CDR3 contains 12 residues. The CDR3 DNA reads as TGCAGCGTTGGGACAGCCCCAGATACGCAGTATTTT. It encodes CSVGTAPDTQYF.

V gene TRBV5-1 combines with J gene TRBJ1-2; D gene ambiguous. The CDR3 extends over 16 amino acids. Germline assignment: CDR1 SGHRS and CDR2 YFSETQ. The V end was cut by 5 bases, the J end by 3 bases, with 20 bases between. The CDR3 DNA reads TGCGCCAGCAGTATAATACGGGTCTCTTCGGACTATGGCTACACCTTC. Its translation is CASSIIRVSSDYGYTF.

Concerning this clone itself: At the DNA level, this CDR3 is encoded by other sequences in the same sample as well. This chain connects TRBV28 to TRBJ2-7; D might be TRBD1 (5 bases). V lost 1 base and J 4 bases, leaving 5 bases between the germline ends. CDR1 is MDHEN and CDR2 is SYDVKM in the germline V gene. The CDR3 loop spans 12 amino acids. The CDR3, as DNA: TGTGCCAGCAGTTTATCAGGGTACGAGCAGTACTTC. Encoded protein: CASSLSGYEQYF.

The V gene is TRBV4-1, the J gene TRBJ2-6, with D tentatively TRBD1 (5 bases). Between the trimmed V and J ends, which lost 2 bases and 2 bases, there was a span of 13 bases. CDR1 and CDR2 (germline): MGHRA, YSYEKL. The CDR3 consists of 17 residues. CDR3 nucleotide sequence: TGCGCCAGCAGCCAACCCGGGTCAGGGCCTGGGGCCAACGTCCTGACTTTC. This sequence encodes CASSQPGSGPGANVLTF.

The chain couples TRBV18 to TRBJ2-7, with a tentative D call TRBD2 (6 bases). V lost 3 bases and J 0 bases, leaving 9 bases between the germline ends. The CDR3 sequence is 14 residues long. Germline assignment: CDR1 KGHSH and CDR2 LQKENI. The CDR3, as DNA: TGTGCCAGCTCACCGGCGGGGACCTCCTACGAGCAGTACTTC. Translation: CASSPAGTSYEQYF. The full variable domain, its missing parts supplied by reference TRBV18 and TRBJ2-7, is NAGVMQNPRHLVRRRGQEARLRCSPMKGHSHVYWYRQLPEEGLKFMVYLQKENIIDESGMPKERFSAEFPKEGPSILRIQQVVRGDSAAYFCASSPAGTSYEQYFGPGTRLTVT.

The chain couples TRBV28 to TRBJ1-1, with D possibly TRBD1 on 6 matching bases. The germline V and J ends were trimmed by 1 base and 1 base, with 10 bases remaining between them. The CDR3 is 15 residues long. CDR1 and CDR2 from the germline V gene are MDHEN and SYDVKM. This CDR3 reads CASSLSVTGNTEAFF. The CDR3 DNA reads as TGTGCCAGCAGTTTATCCGTGACAGGGAACACTGAAGCTTTCTTT.

The chain uses TRBV7-2 and TRBJ2-3; 10 nucleotides line up with TRBD1. The V gene's germline CDR1 is SGHTA and CDR2 FQGNSA. The CDR3 consists of 16 residues. Trimming took 6 bases from V and 1 from J; bases not matched to a gene: 7. The CDR3 DNA is TGTGCCAGCAGAACCTGGACAGGGGGACGCACAGATACGCAGTATTTT. Protein: CASRTWTGGRTDTQYF.

The J gene is TRBJ2-7, the V gene TRBV27, with TRBD1 matching 8 bases. The trim removed 6 bases at V and 3 bases at J, leaving 16 bases unmatched. The CDR3 is 17 amino acids. CDR1 is MNHEY and CDR2 is SMNVEV in the germline V gene (reference sequence). CDR3 amino acids: CASSLDPFLGQGYEQYF. CDR3 DNA sequence: TGTGCCAGCAGCTTGGACCCTTTCCTCGGACAGGGCTACGAGCAGTACTTC.

The chain links TRBV5-4 to TRBJ2-5, with D possibly being TRBD1 (6 bases). This CDR3 spans 14 amino acids. Trimming took 4 bases from V and 5 from J, leaving 15 bases between them. The germline V gene encodes CDR1 SGHNT and CDR2 YYREEE (reference sequence). CDR3: CASSQKQGSETQYF. The CDR3, as DNA: TGTGCCAGCAGCCAAAAACAGGGATCGGAGACCCAGTACTTC.

This sequence joins TRBV19 and TRBJ2-1; TRBD2 aligns across 7 bases. CDR1 is LNHDA and CDR2 is SQIVND in the germline V gene (reference sequence). With V trimmed by 7 bases and J by 4 bases, 10 bases remained unmatched. This CDR3 region has 15 residues. The CDR3 here is CASKAQRDYYNEQFF. The CDR3 DNA sequence: TGTGCCAGTAAGGCCCAGCGGGACTATTACAATGAGCAGTTCTTC.

V is TRBV4-1 and J is TRBJ1-1; 8 nucleotides line up with TRBD1. V shed 4 bases, J shed 4 bases, and the junction held 8 bases outside the gene matches. Germline V CDR1 and CDR2: MGHRA, YSYEKL. This CDR3 contains 15 residues. The CDR3 reads CASSLRQGSATEAFF. The CDR3 DNA is TGCGCCAGCAGCCTCCGACAGGGGTCGGCCACTGAAGCTTTCTTT.

V usage is TRBV2 and J usage is TRBJ2-5; 10 nucleotides agree with TRBD2. The CDR3 sequence is 16 residues long. Trimming cost V 6 bases and J 3 bases; bases outside gene matches: 10. Germline V lookup: CDR1 SNHLY, CDR2 FYNNEI. CDR3 nucleotide sequence: TGTGCCAGCAGGCCAGCAGGGACTAGCGACGAAGAGACCCAGTACTTC. Residues: CASRPAGTSDEETQYF.

This chain connects TRBV27 to TRBJ2-3; D is possibly TRBD2 (6 bases). Germline CDR1 and CDR2: MNHEY and SMNVEV (reference sequence). V lost 9 bases, J lost 4 bases, and 17 bases lay in between. This CDR3 region has 14 residues. This CDR3 is CASKEGAGPDTQYF. CDR3 sequence (DNA): TGTGCCAGTAAGGAGGGAGCGGGCCCAGATACGCAGTATTTT.

This clone was detected only once. The genes are TRBV27 and TRBJ2-1; tentative D call: TRBD2 (5 bases). Between the trimmed V and J ends, which lost 5 bases and 2 bases, there was a span of 10 bases. CDR3 length: 14 amino acids. Per germline, CDR1 MNHEY and CDR2 SMNVEV (reference sequence). In DNA, the CDR3 is TGTGCCAGCAGTCCCAGCGGAACCTACAATGAGCAGTTCTTC. As protein: CASSPSGTYNEQFF.